These T cell receptor beta chains were read from a single sample in a study of CD8+ T cells in alopecia areata. Assay: immunoSEQ multiplex PCR; the TCRdb copy retains only in-frame clones and omits some. The table records about 210,000 clones, over 60% of them present only once. The sample was CD4+ T cells sorted from blood, taken at week 4, from a patient treated with tofacitinib. Receptors were obtained from a human donor with alopecia areata. Each CDR3 is given with its conserved first and last residue. Fields, in order: D gene, clone size, CDR3 length, J gene, V gene, CDR3 DNA, CDR3 protein. The D gene is left open where the match is weak. Clone size is stated in some rows and not others, as once, few, many or a class when expanded.

D gene: TRBD1; clone size: NA; CDR3 length: 17; J gene: TRBJ2-5; V gene: TRBV4-1; CDR3 DNA: TGCGCCAGCAGCCACCCCCCGGGACAGGGAGCGGGGGAGACCCAGTACTTC; CDR3 protein: CASSHPPGQGAGETQYF
D gene: NA; clone size: NA; CDR3 length: 13; J gene: TRBJ1-2; V gene: TRBV9; CDR3 DNA: TGTGCCAGCAGCGCCGAACCCGGGGGGGCTACATCCTTC; CDR3 protein: CASSAEPGGATSF
D gene: NA; clone size: NA; CDR3 length: 15; J gene: TRBJ1-4; V gene: TRBV18; CDR3 DNA: TGTGCCAGCTCACCAGCGGGGTGGACTAATGAAAAACTGTTTTTT; CDR3 protein: CASSPAGWTNEKLFF
D gene: NA; clone size: few; CDR3 length: 15; J gene: TRBJ1-6; V gene: TRBV10-1; CDR3 DNA: TGCGCCAGCCGAGAGGGCAGGGGTAAAAATTCACCCCTCCACTTT; CDR3 protein: CASREGRGKNSPLHF
D gene: TRBD1; clone size: NA; CDR3 length: 15; J gene: TRBJ1-2; V gene: TRBV9; CDR3 DNA: TGTGCCAGCAGCGTAGAAGGACAGGGGGCTTCTGGCTACACCTTC; CDR3 protein: CASSVEGQGASGYTF
D gene: TRBD1; clone size: NA; CDR3 length: 13; J gene: TRBJ2-2; V gene: TRBV6-5; CDR3 DNA: TGTGCCAGCAGTCGGACAGGTGACGGGGAGCTGTTTTTT; CDR3 protein: CASSRTGDGELFF
D gene: TRBD2; clone size: NA; CDR3 length: 16; J gene: TRBJ2-4; V gene: TRBV4-1; CDR3 DNA: TGCGCCAGCAGCCGCCCCGAGGGAGGGAGCAAAAACATTCAGTACTTC; CDR3 protein: CASSRPEGGSKNIQYF
D gene: TRBD1; clone size: NA; CDR3 length: 15; J gene: TRBJ1-6; V gene: TRBV27; CDR3 DNA: TGTGCCAGCAGTCCCTGGGACAGGACGAATTCACCCCTCCACTTT; CDR3 protein: CASSPWDRTNSPLHF
D gene: NA; clone size: NA; CDR3 length: 14; J gene: TRBJ2-5; V gene: TRBV9; CDR3 DNA: TGTGCCAGCAGCGTAGGGCCGGGGACGGAGACCCAGTACTTC; CDR3 protein: CASSVGPGTETQYF
D gene: TRBD1; clone size: NA; CDR3 length: 10; J gene: TRBJ2-3; V gene: TRBV29-1; CDR3 DNA: TGCAGCGTTAACAGGGGTACGCAGTATTTT; CDR3 protein: CSVNRGTQYF